The present T cell receptor (beta chain) was sequenced within a study of blood T cells in healthy people across ages. General study points: Whereas aged donors had fewer naive CD4+ cells, long-lived donors had more of them and higher diversity. Older age went with lower TCR beta diversity per million T cells, in a roughly linear way. Donor CMV status, an unknown factor, possibly confounded changes in expanded clonotypes.

Every donor gave around 10 milliliters of peripheral blood. The CDR3 has 15 amino acids. The V end lost 3 bases, the J end lost 2 bases, and 12 bases lay between the germline ends. From germline, CDR1 is SGHRS and CDR2 YFSETQ. Notes on this clonotype: The antigen is undetermined.

Together with a sample-barcoded 5' primer, a J-beta primer mix was included in a second PCR lasting roughly 7 to 11 cycles. TCRdb re-derived calls from the 5' RACE reads in MiXCR, one entry per CDR3 protein. The table has 1.2 million to 1.5 million distinct CDR3 sequences, roughly 40% seen once. Source material: blood. The source of this sequence is a young woman in good health. The chain is built from TRBV5-1 and TRBJ2-1, with D possibly TRBD1 on 7 matching bases. The CDR3 region is CASSWQGEAYNEQFF. CDR3 nucleotide sequence: TGCGCCAGCAGCTGGCAGGGGGAGGCCTACAATGAGCAGTTCTTC.